These T cell receptor beta chains were read from a single sample in a study of beta chain features in type 1 diabetes. Data came from immunoSEQ multiplex PCR; TCRdb stores just in-frame clones and leaves some out. The table shows about 200,000 clones, with 11% occurring only once. The material sequenced was central memory CD4+ T cells from blood. These receptor sequences come from a man between 18 and 35 years old in good health. CDR3s include the opening cysteine and the closing phenylalanine or tryptophan. A D gene is named only where the DNA matches it firmly. Rows give clone size only sometimes, using once, few, many, or a class for an expanded clone.

clone size | J gene | V gene | D gene | CDR3 protein | CDR3 DNA
NA | TRBJ2-5 | TRBV29-1 | NA | CSVAYPETQYF | TGCAGCGTAGCCTACCCAGAGACCCAGTACTTC
NA | TRBJ2-7 | TRBV18 | NA | CASSPPNLRGGEQYF | TGTGCCAGCTCACCACCTAACCTTAGGGGTGGCGAGCAGTACTTC
NA | TRBJ1-5 | TRBV21-1 | NA | CASSLKEGNQPQHF | TGTGCCAGCAGCCTAAAAGAGGGGAATCAGCCCCAGCATTTT
few | TRBJ2-5 | TRBV4-3 | TRBD2 | CASSQTPGLTGETQYF | TGCGCCAGCAGCCAGACTCCGGGACTAACGGGAGAGACCCAGTACTTC
few | TRBJ2-2 | TRBV27 | NA | CASSLSGREAGELFF | TGTGCCAGCAGTTTATCGGGCAGGGAGGCCGGGGAGCTGTTTTTT
NA | TRBJ2-1 | TRBV12-5 | NA | CASGLGGTIYNEQFF | TGTGCTAGTGGTTTGGGTGGGACCATATACAATGAGCAGTTCTTC
few | TRBJ2-1 | TRBV11-2 | TRBD2 | CASSLELAGGRNEQFF | TGTGCCAGCAGCTTAGAGCTAGCGGGAGGGAGGAATGAGCAGTTCTTC
few | TRBJ1-2 | TRBV30 | TRBD1 | CAWSGPGRGTQRPLYGYTF | TGTGCCTGGAGTGGCCCGGGCAGGGGGACGCAACGACCCCTCTATGGCTACACCTTC
few | TRBJ2-2 | TRBV28 | NA | CASSVYRTENTGELFF | TGTGCCAGCAGCGTGTATAGGACGGAGAACACCGGGGAGCTGTTTTTT
many | TRBJ2-1 | TRBV7-2 | NA | CASSPFNRDLFF | TGTGCCAGCAGCCCTTTCAACCGGGACCTGTTCTTC
NA | TRBJ2-7 | TRBV7-2 | NA | CASSNSLASYEQYF | TGTGCCAGCAGCAATTCACTGGCCTCCTACGAGCAGTACTTC
NA | TRBJ1-1 | TRBV9 | TRBD1 | CASSEGQGTEAFF | TGTGCCAGCAGCGAGGGACAGGGCACTGAAGCTTTCTTT
few | TRBJ2-6 | TRBV6-6 | NA | CASSYPRGNGANVLTF | TGTGCCAGCAGTTACCCACGAGGGAACGGGGCCAACGTCCTGACTTTC
NA | TRBJ2-3 | TRBV12-5 | TRBD2 | CASSPGDSGGDTQYF | TGTGCTAGCAGTCCCGGGGACTCGGGGGGAGATACGCAGTATTTT
NA | TRBJ1-2 | TRBV7-9 | NA | CASSLKSTHGYTF | TGTGCCAGCAGCCTTAAGAGTACCCATGGCTACACCTTC
few | TRBJ2-7 | TRBV2 | TRBD2 | CASGRLAGPSYEQYF | TGTGCCAGCGGAAGACTAGCGGGGCCCTCCTACGAGCAGTACTTC
NA | TRBJ1-4 | TRBV10-3 | NA | CASSYGRDNEKLFF | TGTGCCAGCAGTTACGGCAGGGATAATGAAAAACTGTTTTTT
NA | TRBJ2-5 | TRBV6-1 | NA | CASEQAIQETQYF | TGTGCCAGCGAACAGGCTATCCAAGAGACCCAGTACTTC
many | TRBJ2-7 | TRBV11-2 | NA | CASSLGRERFYEQYF | TGTGCCAGCAGCTTAGGGCGCGAGCGATTCTACGAGCAGTACTTC
few | TRBJ1-5 | TRBV28 | TRBD1 | CASSLTGEQPQHF | TGTGCCAGCAGTTTGACAGGGGAACAGCCCCAGCATTTT
few | TRBJ2-7 | TRBV28 | NA | CASGENFGEQYF | TGTGCCAGTGGGGAAAACTTCGGCGAGCAGTACTTC
NA | TRBJ2-7 | TRBV5-1 | TRBD1 | CASSLGPGTDSYEQYF | TGCGCCAGCAGCTTGGGCCCGGGGACAGACTCCTACGAGCAGTACTTC
NA | TRBJ1-1 | TRBV30 | TRBD1 | CAWSPGQRRRMNTEAFF | TGTGCCTGGAGTCCGGGACAGCGACGACGAATGAACACTGAAGCTTTCTTT
NA | TRBJ2-3 | TRBV9 | NA | CASSASKVVDTQYF | TGTGCCAGCAGCGCCAGCAAAGTTGTAGATACGCAGTATTTT
NA | TRBJ2-7 | TRBV25-1 | TRBD2 | CASSELGRGGSHYEQYF | TGTGCCAGCAGTGAATTAGGCCGGGGGGGTTCACACTACGAGCAGTACTTC
few | TRBJ2-2 | TRBV30 | NA | CAWSLRGAVAGELFF | TGTGCCTGGAGTTTGAGAGGGGCGGTCGCCGGGGAGCTGTTTTTT
NA | TRBJ2-1 | TRBV7-6 | TRBD1 | CASSEGATYNEQFF | TGTGCCAGCAGTGAGGGGGCAACCTACAATGAGCAGTTCTTC
NA | TRBJ1-1 | TRBV4-1 | TRBD1 | CASSLSDRAKAFF | TGCGCCAGCAGCCTATCGGACAGGGCGAAAGCTTTCTTT
few | TRBJ2-7 | TRBV28 | TRBD1 | CASSPGTAERYEQYF | TGTGCCAGCAGTCCAGGGACAGCGGAGAGATACGAGCAGTACTTC
few | TRBJ2-7 | TRBV29-1 | TRBD1 | CSGDPGTGGFEQYF | TGCAGCGGCGATCCCGGGACAGGGGGCTTCGAGCAGTACTTC
few | TRBJ2-2 | TRBV30 | TRBD2 | CAWSAGTSNGELFF | TGTGCCTGGAGCGCCGGGACTAGCAACGGGGAGCTGTTTTTT
NA | TRBJ2-1 | TRBV9 | NA | CASRLGDYNEQFF | TGTGCCAGCAGGCTCGGAGACTACAATGAGCAGTTCTTC
NA | TRBJ1-1 | TRBV4-3 | NA | CASSQEVGSTEAFF | TGCGCCAGCAGCCAAGAAGTGGGGAGTACTGAAGCTTTCTTT
NA | TRBJ2-7 | TRBV6-1 | NA | CASSPGTREQYF | TGTGCCAGCAGTCCTGGAACGAGGGAGCAGTACTTC
NA | TRBJ1-1 | TRBV7-9 | NA | CASSFIVGTEAFF | TGTGCCAGCAGCTTTATCGTGGGCACTGAAGCTTTCTTT
NA | TRBJ1-1 | TRBV18 | TRBD1 | CASSRDRGTDEAFF | TGTGCCAGCTCACGGGACAGGGGAACCGATGAAGCTTTCTTT
few | TRBJ1-2 | TRBV29-1 | TRBD1 | CSVDRTGDGYGYTF | TGCAGCGTTGACAGGACAGGGGACGGCTATGGCTACACCTTC
NA | TRBJ1-1 | TRBV7-2 | NA | CASSLEVNTEAFF | TGTGCCAGCAGCTTAGAGGTGAACACTGAAGCTTTCTTT
many | TRBJ2-1 | TRBV4-3 | TRBD2 | CASSQDLASGRVKFF | TGCGCCAGCAGCCAAGATTTGGCTAGCGGGAGGGTTAAGTTCTTC
medium-sized | TRBJ2-1 | TRBV23-1 | NA | CASSPPSRTAYNEQFF | TGCGCCAGCAGTCCCCCCTCTAGGACCGCCTACAATGAGCAGTTCTTC
many | TRBJ1-1 | TRBV18 | NA | CASSQQANTEAFF | TGTGCCAGCTCACAACAGGCGAACACTGAAGCTTTCTTT
few | TRBJ2-7 | TRBV30 | TRBD2 | CAWGGTSDLEQYF | TGTGCCTGGGGGGGGACTAGCGATCTCGAGCAGTACTTC
few | TRBJ1-2 | TRBV2 | NA | CASSEAGKGRYTF | TGTGCCAGCAGTGAAGCGGGAAAGGGACGCTACACCTTC
few | TRBJ2-2 | TRBV9 | NA | CASSVEGADTGELFF | TGTGCCAGCAGCGTGGAAGGGGCGGACACCGGGGAGCTGTTTTTT
many | TRBJ2-7 | TRBV7-9 | NA | CASNETDSSYEQYF | TGTGCCAGCAACGAGACGGATAGCTCCTACGAGCAGTACTTC
NA | TRBJ2-1 | TRBV7-2 | TRBD2 | CASSSQRDSYNEQFF | TGTGCCAGCAGCTCTCAGCGGGACTCCTACAATGAGCAGTTCTTC
few | TRBJ2-3 | TRBV2 | NA | CASSLEGEDTQYF | TGTGCCAGCAGTCTGGAGGGTGAAGATACGCAGTATTTT
few | TRBJ2-1 | TRBV2 | TRBD2 | CASSLRLAGEQFF | TGTGCCAGCAGTCTTAGACTAGCGGGAGAGCAGTTCTTC
NA | TRBJ2-1 | TRBV6-5 | NA | CASGRSSYNEQFF | TGTGCCAGCGGGAGGAGCTCCTACAATGAGCAGTTCTTC
few | TRBJ2-4 | TRBV5-4 | NA | CASSFLTGDIAKNIQYF | TGTGCCAGCAGCTTCTTGACAGGAGATATAGCCAAAAACATTCAGTACTTC